Listed below are T cell receptor beta chains from one sample, sequenced in a study of blood T cell repertoires in COVID-19. TCRdb's copy holds only in-frame clones and misses some; the assay was immunoSEQ multiplex PCR. The sample gives some 320,000 clones, roughly 89% of which show up once; approximately 5.5% is in the top ten. Sequencing was carried out using PBMCs or T cells enriched from blood (not recorded which). The receptors were sampled from a man aged 60 to 69 who had recovered from COVID-19. Each CDR3 is given with its conserved first and last residue. The D gene is left open where the match is weak. Size values are once, few and many counts, or a class for expanded clones, and some rows have none.

length: 16
J: TRBJ2-1
V: TRBV7-3
size: -
D: -
CDR3: CASSERGDYQYNEQFF
DNA: TGTGCCAGCAGCGAAAGGGGGGACTACCAATACAATGAGCAGTTCTTC

length: 13
J: TRBJ2-7
V: TRBV7-9
size: -
D: TRBD1
CDR3: CASSLQTGGEQYF
DNA: TGTGCCAGCAGCTTACAAACAGGGGGGGAGCAGTACTTC

length: 14
J: TRBJ2-7
V: TRBV3-1/TRBV3-2
size: -
D: -
CDR3: CASSQAGVAYEQYF
DNA: TGTGCCAGCAGCCAAGCGGGAGTTGCCTACGAGCAGTACTTC

length: 15
J: TRBJ2-1
V: TRBV5-6
size: -
D: TRBD2
CDR3: CASSPSGLAYNEQFF
DNA: TGTGCCAGCAGTCCTTCGGGACTAGCCTACAATGAGCAGTTCTTC

length: 20
J: TRBJ2-3
V: TRBV5-1
size: -
D: TRBD2
CDR3: CASSQILAGGSQPLTDTQYF
DNA: TGCGCCAGCAGCCAGATACTAGCGGGAGGATCTCAGCCCCTCACAGATACGCAGTATTTT

length: 18
J: TRBJ2-3
V: TRBV11-2
size: -
D: TRBD2
CDR3: CASSRSQMSSGKMNTQYF
DNA: TGTGCCAGCAGCCGCTCTCAGATGTCTAGCGGGAAGATGAATACGCAGTATTTT

length: 13
J: TRBJ1-5
V: TRBV4-1
size: -
D: -
CDR3: CASSQDRGQPQHF
DNA: TGCGCCAGCAGCCAAGATCGGGGTCAGCCCCAGCATTTT

length: 13
J: TRBJ1-2
V: TRBV6-5
size: -
D: -
CDR3: CASSPGGNYGYTF
DNA: TGTGCCAGCTCGCCGGGGGGTAACTATGGCTACACCTTC

length: 14
J: TRBJ2-3
V: TRBV3-1/TRBV3-2
size: -
D: -
CDR3: CASSQDVHTDTQYF
DNA: TGTGCCAGCAGCCAAGATGTCCACACAGATACGCAGTATTTT

length: 15
J: TRBJ2-3
V: TRBV6-4
size: -
D: TRBD2
CDR3: CASSFLAGGGDTQYF
DNA: TGTGCCAGCAGTTTTCTAGCGGGAGGAGGAGATACGCAGTATTTT

length: 15
J: TRBJ2-5
V: TRBV11-2
size: -
D: TRBD2
CDR3: CASSFTLAGGETQYF
DNA: TGTGCCAGCAGCTTCACACTAGCGGGAGGAGAGACCCAGTACTTC

length: 15
J: TRBJ2-1
V: TRBV3-1/TRBV3-2
size: -
D: TRBD2
CDR3: CASSRSGGASNEQFF
DNA: TGTGCCAGCAGCCGGAGCGGGGGTGCCAGCAATGAGCAGTTCTTC

length: 15
J: TRBJ2-7
V: TRBV7-2
size: -
D: TRBD2
CDR3: CASSLAAGEGYEQYF
DNA: TGTGCCAGCAGCTTAGCCGCGGGAGAGGGCTACGAGCAGTACTTC

length: 17
J: TRBJ1-2
V: TRBV28
size: -
D: -
CDR3: CASSPSSGRARNYGYTF
DNA: TGTGCCAGCAGTCCGTCCAGCGGGAGGGCACGAAACTATGGCTACACCTTC

length: 14
J: TRBJ2-1
V: TRBV10-1
size: -
D: TRBD1
CDR3: CASSSDRAYNEQFF
DNA: TGCGCCAGCAGTTCGGACAGGGCCTACAATGAGCAGTTCTTC

length: 18
J: TRBJ2-5
V: TRBV19
size: -
D: -
CDR3: CASSITGSRGRWMETQYF
DNA: TGTGCCAGTAGTATTACTGGAAGTAGGGGGAGATGGATGGAGACCCAGTACTTC

length: 15
J: TRBJ1-6
V: TRBV9
size: -
D: -
CDR3: CASSVAPGGGSPLHF
DNA: TGTGCCAGCAGCGTAGCTCCCGGGGGAGGCTCACCCCTCCACTTT

length: 15
J: TRBJ2-3
V: TRBV5-1
size: once
D: -
CDR3: CASSLGSSGTDTQYF
DNA: TGCGCCAGCAGCTTGGGGTCTAGCGGCACAGATACGCAGTATTTT

length: 11
J: TRBJ1-2
V: TRBV25-1
size: -
D: -
CDR3: CATASGKGYTF
DNA: TGTGCCACTGCTTCCGGGAAAGGCTACACCTTC

length: 11
J: TRBJ2-7
V: TRBV28
size: -
D: -
CDR3: CASSLYLEQYF
DNA: TGTGCCAGCAGTTTATATCTGGAGCAGTACTTC

length: 16
J: TRBJ2-1
V: TRBV7-9
size: -
D: -
CDR3: CASSSKGLAAINEQFF
DNA: TGTGCCAGCAGCTCTAAAGGTCTAGCTGCCATCAATGAGCAGTTCTTC

length: 17
J: TRBJ2-7
V: TRBV7-8
size: -
D: TRBD2
CDR3: CASSLLFTTSGSYEQYF
DNA: TGTGCCAGCAGCTTACTCTTTACGACTAGCGGCTCCTACGAGCAGTACTTC

length: 15
J: TRBJ2-3
V: TRBV7-2
size: -
D: -
CDR3: CASSLGAPPSDTQYF
DNA: TGTGCCAGCAGCTTAGGAGCCCCGCCATCAGATACGCAGTATTTT

length: 20
J: TRBJ2-1
V: TRBV10-1
size: -
D: TRBD2
CDR3: CASSSGLAGGPVSEYNEQFF
DNA: TGCGCCAGCAGTTCAGGGCTAGCGGGAGGGCCGGTCTCGGAATACAATGAGCAGTTCTTC

length: 15
J: TRBJ1-2
V: TRBV7-3
size: once
D: -
CDR3: CASSLIPGSNLGYTF
DNA: TGTGCCAGCAGCTTAATTCCGGGATCAAATCTAGGCTACACCTTC

length: 15
J: TRBJ2-3
V: TRBV5-1
size: -
D: -
CDR3: CASSIGGYDTDTQYF
DNA: TGCGCCAGCAGCATCGGGGGATACGACACAGATACGCAGTATTTT

length: 17
J: TRBJ1-3
V: TRBV27
size: -
D: -
CDR3: CASSQGYRRDSGNTIYF
DNA: TGTGCCAGCAGCCAGGGGTACAGGCGAGACTCTGGAAACACCATATATTTT

length: 13
J: TRBJ2-1
V: TRBV9
size: -
D: TRBD2
CDR3: CASSVGAGYEQFF
DNA: TGTGCCAGCAGCGTTGGAGCGGGATATGAGCAGTTCTTC

length: 16
J: TRBJ2-4
V: TRBV5-1
size: -
D: TRBD2
CDR3: CASRPTLTSGSNIQYF
DNA: TGCGCCAGCCGACCTACCCTCACTAGCGGGAGTAACATTCAGTACTTC

length: 15
J: TRBJ2-1
V: TRBV7-3
size: once
D: -
CDR3: CASSLTGAPYNEQFF
DNA: TGTGCCAGCAGCTTAACGGGAGCCCCCTACAATGAGCAGTTCTTC

length: 16
J: TRBJ2-2
V: TRBV7-3
size: -
D: TRBD1
CDR3: CASSPRQGAGFGELFF
DNA: TGTGCCAGCAGCCCGCGACAGGGGGCTGGATTCGGGGAGCTGTTTTTT

length: 15
J: TRBJ1-5
V: TRBV9
size: -
D: -
CDR3: CASSVGGMGNQPQHF
DNA: TGTGCCAGCAGCGTCGGGGGGATGGGCAATCAGCCCCAGCATTTT

length: 15
J: TRBJ2-5
V: TRBV5-4
size: -
D: TRBD1
CDR3: CASSLSGDSRVAQYF
DNA: TGTGCCAGCAGCTTGTCAGGGGACAGCAGAGTGGCCCAGTACTTC

length: 18
J: TRBJ2-1
V: TRBV30
size: once
D: TRBD2
CDR3: CAWSVLGAGGLSGNEQFF
DNA: TGTGCCTGGAGTGTACTGGGAGCGGGAGGGCTCTCTGGCAATGAGCAGTTCTTC

length: 14
J: TRBJ1-5
V: TRBV28
size: -
D: -
CDR3: CASSYRAPGQPQHF
DNA: TGTGCCAGCAGTTACAGGGCCCCAGGACAGCCCCAGCATTTT

length: 15
J: TRBJ1-2
V: TRBV19
size: few
D: TRBD1
CDR3: CASRAMGQGIDGYTF
DNA: TGTGCCAGTAGAGCGATGGGACAGGGTATTGATGGCTACACCTTC

length: 12
J: TRBJ2-1
V: TRBV20-1
size: -
D: -
CDR3: CSASRPGLGDFF
DNA: TGCAGTGCTAGTAGGCCGGGACTTGGTGATTTCTTC

length: 13
J: TRBJ1-2
V: TRBV3-1/TRBV3-2
size: -
D: TRBD1
CDR3: CASQPQGDYGYTF
DNA: TGTGCCAGTCAACCACAGGGGGACTATGGCTACACCTTC

length: 16
J: TRBJ2-3
V: TRBV6-5
size: once
D: -
CDR3: CASSYSGGAITDTQYF
DNA: TGTGCCAGCAGTTACTCTGGCGGGGCAATCACAGATACGCAGTATTTT

length: 15
J: TRBJ1-6
V: TRBV4-3
size: -
D: TRBD1
CDR3: CASSHWDRAGSPLHF
DNA: TGCGCCAGCAGCCACTGGGACAGGGCTGGTTCACCCCTCCACTTT

length: 14
J: TRBJ1-2
V: TRBV24-1
size: once
D: TRBD1
CDR3: CATSGDRDSYGYTF
DNA: TGTGCCACCAGTGGGGACAGGGATTCCTATGGCTACACCTTC

length: 15
J: TRBJ2-6
V: TRBV4-3
size: -
D: -
CDR3: CASSPSSTGANVLTF
DNA: TGCGCCAGCAGCCCCTCGAGTACTGGGGCCAACGTCCTGACTTTC

length: 13
J: TRBJ2-7
V: TRBV7-3
size: -
D: TRBD1
CDR3: CASSLGTGGEQYF
DNA: TGTGCCAGCAGCTTAGGGACAGGGGGCGAGCAGTACTTC

length: 16
J: TRBJ2-5
V: TRBV20-1
size: -
D: TRBD2
CDR3: CSASGRPGGPAETQYF
DNA: TGCAGTGCTAGTGGACGACCGGGAGGGCCGGCGGAGACCCAGTACTTC

length: 15
J: TRBJ2-2
V: TRBV7-6
size: -
D: -
CDR3: CASSPPPRVGGELFF
DNA: TGTGCCAGCAGCCCACCTCCCAGGGTAGGCGGGGAGCTGTTTTTT

length: 12
J: TRBJ2-3
V: TRBV5-1
size: -
D: -
CDR3: CASSLYWDTQYF
DNA: TGCGCCAGCAGCTTGTACTGGGATACGCAGTATTTT

length: 16
J: TRBJ1-1
V: TRBV15
size: -
D: -
CDR3: CATSRDPGLRYTEAFF
DNA: TGTGCCACCAGCAGAGACCCTGGGCTTAGGTACACTGAAGCTTTCTTT

length: 16
J: TRBJ1-1
V: TRBV5-1
size: -
D: TRBD1
CDR3: CASSLRTGGYNTEAFF
DNA: TGCGCCAGCAGCTTGCGGACAGGTGGGTATAACACTGAAGCTTTCTTT

length: 18
J: TRBJ2-7
V: TRBV7-2
size: -
D: TRBD1
CDR3: CASSLLTLWTGRSYEQYF
DNA: TGTGCCAGCAGCCTACTTACCCTCTGGACAGGGAGGAGCTACGAGCAGTACTTC

length: 13
J: TRBJ2-3
V: TRBV24-1
size: -
D: -
CDR3: CATPWRGTDTQYF
DNA: TGTGCCACCCCGTGGAGGGGCACAGATACGCAGTATTTT

length: 16
J: TRBJ2-7
V: TRBV6-5
size: few
D: TRBD1
CDR3: CASSYGAGTGGYKQYF
DNA: TGTGCCAGCAGTTACGGGGCCGGGACAGGGGGCTATAAGCAGTACTTC

length: 15
J: TRBJ1-1
V: TRBV18
size: -
D: TRBD1
CDR3: CASSRDRGAGTEAFF
DNA: TGTGCCAGCTCACGGGACAGGGGGGCGGGCACTGAAGCTTTCTTT